This T cell receptor beta chain was obtained from a study of T cells in localized non-small cell lung cancer. Study-wide results and limits: Highest T cell clonality was seen in uninvolved adjacent lung, surpassing that measured in tumor. Sequencing was restricted to one tumor region; therefore, heterogeneity remains possible.

Of note for this clone: The target antigen is unknown.

The CDR3 has 16 residues. The J segment lost 0 bases and the V segment lost 5 bases, leaving 4 bases of the junction unmatched. The germline CDR1 and CDR2 sequences are SNHLY and FYNNEI. Clones were read by immunoSEQ multiplex PCR, and TCRdb kept only the in-frame ones, dropping some. The sample records approximately 61,000 clones, roughly 85% being singletons. The chain recombines TRBV2 with TRBJ2-1; 10 bases are a match to TRBD1. The sample here was peripheral blood, taken before any cancer treatment. The receptor was isolated from a woman between 35 and 75 years old with stage I lung adenocarcinoma. The chain's CDR3 is CASSSRDRGSYNEQFF. CDR3 nucleotides: TGTGCCAGCAGTTCCCGGGACAGGGGCTCCTACAATGAGCAGTTCTTC.